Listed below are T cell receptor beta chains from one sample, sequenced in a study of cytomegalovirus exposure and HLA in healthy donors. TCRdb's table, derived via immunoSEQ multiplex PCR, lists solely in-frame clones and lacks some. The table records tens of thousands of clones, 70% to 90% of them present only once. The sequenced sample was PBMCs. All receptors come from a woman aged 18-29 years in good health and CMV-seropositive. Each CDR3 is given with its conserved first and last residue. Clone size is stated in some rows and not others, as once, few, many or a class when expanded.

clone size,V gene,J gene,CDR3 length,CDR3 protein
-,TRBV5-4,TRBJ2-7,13,CASSGTSPYEQYF
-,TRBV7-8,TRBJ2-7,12,CASSPDIYEQYF
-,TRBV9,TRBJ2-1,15,CASSLGQGTPHEQFF
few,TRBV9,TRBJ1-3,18,CASSPKAERTDSGNTIYF
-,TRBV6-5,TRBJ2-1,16,CASSYEAAGGHREQFF
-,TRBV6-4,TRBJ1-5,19,CASSDSRDRGPYSNQPQHF
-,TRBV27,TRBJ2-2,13,CASSPQSSGELFF
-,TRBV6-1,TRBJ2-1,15,CANLDLAGGYNEQFF
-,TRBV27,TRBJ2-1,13,CASSPLGSNEQFF
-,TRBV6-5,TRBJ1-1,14,CASSRTGGGTEAFF
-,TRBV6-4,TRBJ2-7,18,CASSDSKHRLAGDSEQYF
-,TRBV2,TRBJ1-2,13,CASQWVETRGYTF
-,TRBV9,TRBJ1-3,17,CASSAGRGGGSGNTIYF
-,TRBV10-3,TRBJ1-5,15,CAISEHPRDSRPQHF
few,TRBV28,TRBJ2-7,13,CASSLETPNEQYF
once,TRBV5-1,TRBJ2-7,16,CASSLGTGYSSYEQYF
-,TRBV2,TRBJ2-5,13,CASTGEWRETQYF
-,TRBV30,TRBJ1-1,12,CAWSVRSTEAFF
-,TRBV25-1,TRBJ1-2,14,CASSALGGNYGYTF
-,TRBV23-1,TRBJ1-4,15,CASSHSRQGCEKLFF
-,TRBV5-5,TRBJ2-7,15,CASSLFAGSTYEQYF
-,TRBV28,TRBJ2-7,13,CASSLASYYEQYF
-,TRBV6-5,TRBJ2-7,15,CASSYPGGNSYEQYF
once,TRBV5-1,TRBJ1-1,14,CASSVTGGVTEAFF